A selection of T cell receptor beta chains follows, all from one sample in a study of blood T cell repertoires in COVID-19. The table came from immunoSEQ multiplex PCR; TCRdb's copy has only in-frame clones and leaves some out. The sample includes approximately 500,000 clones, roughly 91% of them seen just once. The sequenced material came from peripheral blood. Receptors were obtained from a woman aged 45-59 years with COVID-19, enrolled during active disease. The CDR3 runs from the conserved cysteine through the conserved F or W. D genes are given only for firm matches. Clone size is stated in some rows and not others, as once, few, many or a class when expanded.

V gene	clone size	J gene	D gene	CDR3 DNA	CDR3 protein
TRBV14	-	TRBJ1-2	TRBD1	TGTGCCAGCAGCCAAGAACGGATTCGGACAGGGAACTATGGCTACACCTTC	CASSQERIRTGNYGYTF
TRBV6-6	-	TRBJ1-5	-	TGTGCCAGCAGTTACTCGAGCCCCATACAGGGGCCCCAGCATTTT	CASSYSSPIQGPQHF
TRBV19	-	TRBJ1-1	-	TGTGCCAGTAGTTGGCCGGGACAACCGGTGAACACTGAAGCTTTCTTT	CASSWPGQPVNTEAFF
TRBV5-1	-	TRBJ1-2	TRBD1	TGCGCCAGCAGCGTAGGGACAGGCCCTAACTATGGCTACACCTTC	CASSVGTGPNYGYTF
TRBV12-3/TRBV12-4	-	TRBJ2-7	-	TGTGCCAGCACCCCGCAAAACAGGGACGAGCAGTACTTC	CASTPQNRDEQYF
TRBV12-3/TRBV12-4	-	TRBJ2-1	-	TGTGCCAGCAGCAACAATGAGCAGTTCTTC	CASSNNEQFF
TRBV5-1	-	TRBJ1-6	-	TGCGCCAGCAGTCCAACGACAGGAGGAAATTCACCCCTCCACTTT	CASSPTTGGNSPLHF
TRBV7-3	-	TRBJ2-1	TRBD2	TGTGCCAGCAGCTTACTTGGGGGGGTTAATGAGCAGTTCTTC	CASSLLGGVNEQFF
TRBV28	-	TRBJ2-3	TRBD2	TGTGCCAGCAGTAGGGGCCTAGCGGGGATCACAGATACGCAGTATTTT	CASSRGLAGITDTQYF
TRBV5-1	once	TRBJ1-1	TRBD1	TGCGCCAGCAGGCGGGAGGGACAGGTTCTGCAGGAAGCTTTCTTT	CASRREGQVLQEAFF